The 21 T cell receptor beta chains given below trace back to one sample, sequenced in a study of cytomegalovirus exposure and HLA in healthy donors. This PCR relied on a set of 60 Vbeta primers and 13 Jbeta primers. This table comes from immunoSEQ multiplex PCR, and its TCRdb copy is limited to in-frame clones, with some not included. The sample yields fewer than 250,000 clones, around 90% seen once. Sequencing input: PBMCs. Receptors were obtained from a boy aged 2 to 9 in good health and CMV-seronegative.

V is TRBV5-1 and J is TRBJ2-7; 10 bases map to TRBD2. After removal of 0 bases from V and 7 bases from J, the junction contained 7 bases not matched to a gene. This CDR3 is 15 amino acids long. Germline V CDR1 and CDR2: SGHRS, YFSETQ. The CDR3 loop reads CASSLVGTSEGEQYF. In DNA, the CDR3 is TGCGCCAGCAGCTTGGTTGGGACTAGCGAAGGTGAGCAGTACTTC.

DNA of the CDR3: TGCGCCAGCAGACGGGACAGGGGTAGCTATGGCTACACCTTC. Translation: CASRRDRGSYGYTF. This chain uses TRBV5-1 with TRBJ1-2, with 10 bases matching TRBD1. The CDR3 runs 14 residues. The V and J ends lost 5 bases and 4 bases, in that order; junction bases with no gene match: 5. Germline CDR1 is SGHRS and CDR2 is YFSETQ.

This rearrangement joins TRBV25-1 to TRBJ1-5, with a tentative D call TRBD1 (5 bases). V lost 5 bases and J lost 5, with 13 bases in between. The CDR3 has 14 amino acids. Germline CDR1 and CDR2: MGHDK and SYGVNS. CDR3 amino acids: CASSQAGLYQPQHF. The CDR3, as DNA: TGTGCCAGCAGTCAAGCGGGGCTCTATCAGCCCCAGCATTTT.

CDR3 sequence: CASSPRTPAGYNEQFF. In nucleotides, the CDR3 is TGTGCCAGTAGTCCAAGGACCCCCGCAGGGTACAATGAGCAGTTCTTC. The chain has TRBV19 and TRBJ2-1; a weak D match, TRBD1 (5 bases). The CDR3 consists of 16 residues. Trimming removed 5 bases at V and 4 bases at J, with 18 bases between. CDR1 and CDR2 (germline): LNHDA, SQIVND (reference sequence).

The CDR3: CASSRIGGRQDSYEQYF. Written as DNA, the CDR3 is TGCGCCAGCAGCCGAATAGGCGGGAGGCAGGACTCCTACGAGCAGTACTTC. The rearrangement links TRBV4-1 to TRBJ2-7; 8 bases map to TRBD2. Trimming removed 4 bases from V and 0 bases from J; junction bases left unmatched: 11. The CDR3 contains 17 residues. From germline, CDR1 is MGHRA and CDR2 YSYEKL.

This chain connects TRBV30 to TRBJ2-7; D remains ambiguous. The CDR3 is 14 amino acids. The germline V gene encodes CDR1 GTSNPN and CDR2 SVGIG (reference sequence). Trimming removed 0 bases from V and 2 bases from J, with 11 bases in between. CDR3 protein: CAWSVFLRPYEQYF. The CDR3 region has the DNA TGTGCCTGGAGTGTATTTCTACGCCCCTACGAGCAGTACTTC.

The J gene is TRBJ1-1, the V gene TRBV4-1; D gene unclear. CDR1 MGHRA and CDR2 YSYEKL come from the germline V gene. The CDR3 is 14 residues long. V was shortened by 3 bases and J by 8 bases, with 16 bases between the two germline ends. CDR3 sequence (DNA): TGCGCCAGCAGCCATGCTTCCGAGAGAACCGAAGCTTTCTTT. Its translation: CASSHASERTEAFF.

The chain links TRBV25-1 to TRBJ2-5; the D gene is possibly TRBD2 (5 bases). With the DNA end fitting TRBJ2-7 better, the J assignment may be wrong. The CDR3 contains 15 residues. Looked up from germline, CDR1 is MGHDK and CDR2 is SYGVNS. The chain's CDR3 is CASSGPGVGYYEQYF. The CDR3, as DNA: TGTGCCAGCAGCGGGCCCGGGGTAGGTTACTACGAGCAGTACTTC.

V gene TRBV7-3 combines with J gene TRBJ2-1; a weak D match, TRBD1 (5 bases). Trimming removed 4 bases from V and 5 bases from J, with 15 bases in between. Per the germline V gene, CDR1 is SGHTA and CDR2 is FQGTGA. CDR3 length: 15 amino acids. CDR3 region: CASSSTPAGNNEQFF. DNA of the CDR3: TGTGCCAGCAGCTCGACACCGGCAGGGAACAATGAGCAGTTCTTC.

V and J are TRBV7-9 and TRBJ2-7; D may be TRBD2 (5 bases). V lost 3 bases to trimming and J lost 3 bases, with 24 bases between them. The CDR3 spans 18 residues. Germline CDR1 reads SEHNR; CDR2 reads FQNEAQ (reference sequence). The CDR3 spells CASSFLVGWETASYEQYF. CDR3 coding DNA: TGTGCCAGCAGCTTTTTGGTCGGTTGGGAGACGGCAAGCTACGAGCAGTACTTC.

This clone was counted between two and nine times. The chain uses TRBV29-1 and TRBJ1-1; no clear D gene. From germline, CDR1 is SQVTM and CDR2 ANQGSEA. Trimming shortened V by 7 bases and J by 4 bases, and 13 bases separated the two germline ends. The CDR3 is made up of 12 amino acids. Here the CDR3 reads CSARRVFTEAFF. CDR3 coding DNA: TGCAGCGCCCGGCGGGTTTTCACTGAAGCTTTCTTT. The full variable domain, completed using reference TRBV29-1 and TRBJ1-1, is SAVISQKPSRDICQRGTSLTIQCQVDSQVTMMFWYRQQPGQSLTLIATANQGSEATYESGFVIDKFPISRPNLTFSTLTVSNMSPEDSSIYLCSARRVFTEAFFGQGTRLTVV.

V is TRBV27 and J is TRBJ1-5; 7 bases match TRBD1. Unmatched junction bases numbered 6, after V lost 5 bases and J lost 5 bases. Germline CDR1 is MNHEY and CDR2 is SMNVEV (reference sequence). The CDR3 has 14 residues. The CDR3 bases are TGTGCCAGCAGTAGGGCAGGGGGATATCAGCCCCAGCATTTT. Translated, it gives CASSRAGGYQPQHF.

The rearrangement links TRBV19 to TRBJ1-5; possibly TRBD1 for D (6 bases). The CDR3 is 18 residues long. V shed 3 bases and J shed 0 bases, with 18 bases lying between them. Germline CDR1 is LNHDA and CDR2 is SQIVND (reference sequence). The chain's CDR3 is CASSIAGDRPYSNQPQHF. The CDR3 nucleotides are TGTGCCAGTAGTATTGCCGGAGACAGGCCCTATAGCAATCAGCCCCAGCATTTT.

The rearrangement joins TRBV29-1 to TRBJ2-7, with 12 bases lining up with TRBD2. This CDR3 has 16 residues. J was trimmed by 0 bases and V by 4 bases; bases with no gene match: 7. Germline V gene lookup returns CDR1 SQVTM and CDR2 ANQGSEA. CDR3 sequence: CSVAGTSGQSSYEQYF. CDR3 in DNA: TGCAGCGTTGCCGGGACTAGCGGGCAGAGCTCCTACGAGCAGTACTTC.

The chain is built from TRBV5-4 and TRBJ1-2; D is unclear. This CDR3 has 13 amino acids. Trimming removed 0 bases from V and 6 bases from J, with 9 bases in between. Germline V CDR1 and CDR2: SGHNT, YYREEE (reference sequence). CDR3 sequence reads: CASSLEAVDGYTF. DNA for the CDR3: TGTGCCAGCAGCTTGGAGGCGGTTGATGGCTACACCTTC. The variable domain in full, with the rest retrieved from reference TRBV5-4 and TRBJ1-2, is ETGVTQSPTHLIKTRGQQVTLRCSSQSGHNTVSWYQQALGQGPQFIFQYYREEENGRGNFPPRFSGLQFPNYSSELNVNALELDDSALYLCASSLEAVDGYTFGSGTRLTVV.

V and J are TRBV7-9 and TRBJ2-7, with D possibly matching TRBD1 (6 bases). Germline CDR1 and CDR2: SEHNR and FQNEAQ (reference sequence). This CDR3 contains 15 residues. V was cut by 5 bases and J by 0 bases, with 14 bases left in between. The CDR3 DNA follows: TGTGCCAGCAGCCTACAGGGAGCGAGCTCCTACGAGCAGTACTTC. Amino acid sequence: CASSLQGASSYEQYF.

The chain links TRBV5-4 to TRBJ1-3, with no clear D. CDR1 and CDR2 from the germline V gene are SGHNT and YYREEE (reference sequence). This CDR3 is 17 amino acids long. V lost 0 bases and J lost 0, with 13 bases in between. The CDR3 reads CASSLDVGSSSGNTIYF. CDR3 DNA: TGTGCCAGCAGCTTGGACGTCGGGTCGAGCTCTGGAAACACCATATATTTT.

The CDR3 sequence: CASTPGLGWGDSSPLHF. Here the CDR3 DNA reads TGTGCCAGCACCCCAGGACTCGGGTGGGGGGATAGTTCACCCCTCCACTTT. The chain uses TRBV28 and TRBJ1-6; D possibly corresponds to TRBD1 (5 bases). V lost 7 bases, J lost 9 bases, and 25 bases lay in between. CDR3 length equals 17 residues. Germline V gives CDR1 MDHEN, CDR2 SYDVKM.

This clone was seen only once. The rearrangement joins TRBV5-1 to TRBJ1-1; weak D call: TRBD1 (5 bases). The CDR3 loop spans 14 amino acids. CDR1 is SGHRS, CDR2 YFSETQ, per germline. V was pared by 4 bases and J by 1 base, with 11 bases between. The CDR3 sequence: CASSLRTGNTEAFF. DNA for the CDR3: TGCGCCAGCAGCCTGAGAACAGGGAACACTGAAGCTTTCTTT.

The chain employs TRBV11-1 and TRBJ2-4; 9 bases fit TRBD1. Germline CDR1 and CDR2: SGHAT and FQDESV (reference sequence). Losses at the gene ends were 5 bases for V and 6 bases for J; bases not matched to a gene: 8. This CDR3 comprises 15 residues. This chain's CDR3 is CASSPLGQGRNIQYF. The CDR3 region has the DNA TGTGCCAGCAGCCCCCTCGGACAGGGGAGAAACATTCAGTACTTC.

With respect to this clone: An end of the junction does not agree with germline; a read error may underlie this. V gene TRBV6-1 combines with J gene TRBJ2-1, with D tentatively TRBD2 (5 bases). CDR3 size: 13 residues. The germline V gene encodes CDR1 MNHNS and CDR2 SASEGT. CDR3 coding DNA: TGTGCCAGCTGTGAGGGCCTATACAATGAGCAGTTCTTC. This gives the protein CASCEGLYNEQFF.